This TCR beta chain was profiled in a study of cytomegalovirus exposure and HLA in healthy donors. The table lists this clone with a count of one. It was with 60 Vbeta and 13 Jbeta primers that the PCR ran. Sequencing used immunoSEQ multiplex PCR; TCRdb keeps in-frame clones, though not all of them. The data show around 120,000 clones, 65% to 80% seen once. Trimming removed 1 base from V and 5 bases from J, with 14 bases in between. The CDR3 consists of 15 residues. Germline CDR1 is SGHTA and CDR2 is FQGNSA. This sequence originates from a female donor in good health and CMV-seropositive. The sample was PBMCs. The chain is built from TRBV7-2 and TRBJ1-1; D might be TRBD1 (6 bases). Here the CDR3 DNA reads TGTGCCAGCAGCTTAGTGGCAGGGGTGATGACTGAAGCTTTCTTT. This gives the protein CASSLVAGVMTEAFF.